Listed below are T cell receptor beta chains from one sample, sequenced in a study of CD8 T cells in Susac syndrome. One entry per CDR3 protein, called by TCRdb with MiXCR from the immunoSEQ multiplex PCR reads. Of 400,000 or so distinct CDR3 sequences detected, approximately 85% appear once; the ten largest clones hold 0.09% to 0.15%. The sequencing sample was made of CD8+ T cells from PBMCs. The source of these receptors is a human donor with multiple sclerosis. CDR3s include the opening cysteine and the closing phenylalanine or tryptophan. The D gene is left open where the match is weak. A row's size may be missing; if present it is once, few, many or a size class.

D	J	V	size	CDR3	DNA
-	TRBJ2-1	TRBV4-1	-	CASSLLPTRFSNEQFF	TGCGCCAGCAGCCTCCTCCCTACTAGGTTCTCCAATGAGCAGTTCTTC
TRBD1	TRBJ1-5	TRBV2	-	CASGGTAGYSNQPQHF	TGTGCCAGCGGAGGGACAGCTGGGTATAGCAATCAGCCCCAGCATTTT
-	TRBJ2-7	TRBV27	-	CASSYPGGPPGHEQYF	TGTGCCAGCAGTTACCCCGGGGGACCGCCAGGCCACGAGCAGTACTTC
-	TRBJ1-1	TRBV5-4	-	CASSLPGDGAEAFF	TGTGCCAGCAGCTTACCAGGGGATGGGGCTGAAGCTTTCTTT
TRBD1	TRBJ2-7	TRBV28	-	CASSWVPGQTYEQYF	TGTGCCAGCAGTTGGGTCCCGGGACAGACCTACGAGCAGTACTTC
-	TRBJ2-1	TRBV2	-	CASSEMSSYNEQFF	TGTGCCAGCAGTGAGATGAGCTCCTACAATGAGCAGTTCTTC
TRBD2	TRBJ2-7	TRBV6-5	few	CASSFSVSTSDYEQYF	TGTGCCAGCAGTTTCTCAGTATCGACTAGCGACTACGAGCAGTACTTC
TRBD2	TRBJ2-1	TRBV5-4	-	CASLADNEQFF	TGTGCCAGCCTAGCGGACAATGAGCAGTTCTTC
-	TRBJ2-1	TRBV5-1	-	CASSLFIFNEQFF	TGCGCCAGCAGCTTGTTTATTTTTAATGAGCAGTTCTTC
TRBD2	TRBJ2-2	TRBV2	few	CASSASGSGGELFF	TGTGCCAGCAGTGCTAGCGGGAGCGGCGGGGAGCTGTTTTTT
TRBD1	TRBJ1-1	TRBV4-1	-	CASSTRQGPTPPEAFF	TGCGCCAGCAGCACCCGACAGGGTCCTACCCCCCCGGAAGCTTTCTTT
-	TRBJ2-1	TRBV5-6	-	CASSLGDGNEQFF	TGTGCCAGCAGCTTAGGCGATGGGAATGAGCAGTTCTTC
TRBD1	TRBJ2-1	TRBV5-6	-	CASSFGTGFLEQFF	TGTGCCAGCAGCTTTGGGACAGGGTTCCTTGAGCAGTTCTTC
TRBD1	TRBJ2-2	TRBV3-1	few	CASSLQGAGTGELFF	TGTGCCAGCAGCCTCCAGGGGGCCGGAACCGGGGAGCTGTTTTTT
TRBD1	TRBJ2-7	TRBV7-9	-	CASSSPDRAHEQYF	TGTGCCAGCAGCTCCCCGGACAGGGCACACGAGCAGTACTTC
-	TRBJ1-2	TRBV14	-	CASSQIDSLHGYTF	TGTGCCAGCAGCCAGATCGACTCTCTCCATGGCTACACCTTC
TRBD2	TRBJ2-7	TRBV30	-	CAWGGLAGLHEQYF	TGTGCCTGGGGAGGACTAGCGGGACTCCACGAGCAGTACTTC
-	TRBJ2-7	TRBV4-1	-	CASSQEPGLRNEQYF	TGCGCCAGCAGCCAAGAACCGGGACTTAGGAACGAGCAGTACTTC
-	TRBJ2-5	TRBV3-1	-	CASSRPGVGEQETQYF	TGTGCCAGCAGCCGCCCAGGGGTCGGAGAACAAGAGACCCAGTACTTC
-	TRBJ2-2	TRBV28	-	CASQTLTSRNTGELFF	TGTGCCAGTCAGACCCTTACTAGCCGTAACACCGGGGAGCTGTTTTTT
-	TRBJ2-3	TRBV10-1	-	CASSEQGGPSTDTQYF	TGCGCCAGCAGTGAGCAGGGGGGGCCTAGCACAGATACGCAGTATTTT
-	TRBJ1-2	TRBV2	-	CASSEALTGSYGYTF	TGTGCCAGCAGTGAAGCGCTGACGGGAAGCTATGGCTACACCTTC
TRBD1	TRBJ1-1	TRBV19	-	CASLRTGGWGHTEAFF	TGTGCCAGTTTACGTACAGGGGGTTGGGGCCACACTGAAGCTTTCTTT
-	TRBJ1-1	TRBV30	-	CAWSVRTDEAFF	TGTGCCTGGAGTGTACGGACAGATGAAGCTTTCTTT
TRBD1	TRBJ1-1	TRBV4-2	-	CASSQEGQGNTEAFF	TGTGCCAGCAGCCAAGAAGGACAGGGGAACACTGAAGCTTTCTTT
-	TRBJ1-5	TRBV27	-	CASSKYRFGNQPQHF	TGTGCCAGCAGTAAATACAGGTTTGGCAATCAGCCCCAGCATTTT
-	TRBJ1-5	TRBV2	-	CAVQSGIQQPQHF	TGTGCCGTCCAATCGGGGATTCAACAGCCCCAGCATTTT
TRBD2	TRBJ2-3	TRBV20-1	-	CSARDPSGSPTSTDTQYF	TGCAGTGCTAGAGATCCCAGCGGGAGCCCTACTAGCACAGATACGCAGTATTTT
-	TRBJ1-1	TRBV20-1	few	CSARDQVSPNTEAFF	TGCAGTGCTAGAGATCAAGTGAGTCCGAACACTGAAGCTTTCTTT
TRBD2	TRBJ2-1	TRBV5-6	-	CASSLGAGGPYEQFF	TGTGCCAGCAGCTTAGGAGCGGGAGGGCCGTATGAGCAGTTCTTC
TRBD1	TRBJ2-2	TRBV28	-	CASNDPDRAGELFF	TGTGCCAGCAACGATCCTGACAGGGCCGGGGAGCTGTTTTTT
-	TRBJ1-1	TRBV30	-	CAWKKESAEAFF	TGTGCCTGGAAAAAGGAAAGCGCTGAAGCTTTCTTT
-	TRBJ1-2	TRBV6-5	-	CASSYSGKRGDGYTF	TGTGCCAGCAGTTACTCTGGGAAACGCGGCGATGGCTACACCTTC
-	TRBJ1-1	TRBV11-2	once	CASSSGPYNTEAFF	TGTGCCAGCAGCTCGGGACCTTATAACACTGAAGCTTTCTTT
TRBD2	TRBJ2-1	TRBV12-3/TRBV12-4	-	CASNPGLAGGNEQFF	TGTGCCAGCAACCCTGGACTAGCGGGAGGGAATGAGCAGTTCTTC
-	TRBJ1-2	TRBV12-3/TRBV12-4	-	CASSLLEGYGYTF	TGTGCCAGCAGTTTACTCGAAGGTTATGGCTACACCTTC
-	TRBJ2-5	TRBV29-1	-	CSVESGAAETQYF	TGCAGCGTTGAATCGGGTGCCGCGGAGACCCAGTACTTC
-	TRBJ2-1	TRBV29-1	-	CSAQPSNEQFF	TGCAGCGCCCAACCGTCCAATGAGCAGTTCTTC
TRBD1	TRBJ2-3	TRBV5-1	-	CASSLVGTGASTDTQYF	TGCGCCAGCAGCTTGGTCGGGACAGGGGCGAGCACAGATACGCAGTATTTT
-	TRBJ2-1	TRBV12-3/TRBV12-4	-	CASSFSWDIEYNEQFF	TGTGCCAGCAGTTTCTCCTGGGACATAGAGTACAATGAGCAGTTCTTC
-	TRBJ1-1	TRBV30	-	CAWRYGAGATEAFF	TGTGCCTGGAGATATGGAGCAGGGGCGACTGAAGCTTTCTTT
TRBD2	TRBJ2-1	TRBV20-1	-	CSAPNAASGMGSYNEQFF	TGCAGTGCTCCCAATGCTGCTAGCGGGATGGGCTCCTACAATGAGCAGTTCTTC
TRBD1	TRBJ1-1	TRBV20-1	-	CSARESSLQGAPMNTEAFF	TGCAGTGCTAGAGAGTCAAGTTTACAGGGGGCTCCGATGAACACTGAAGCTTTCTTT
-	TRBJ2-1	TRBV19	-	CASSPPFGTYNEQFF	TGTGCCAGTAGTCCCCCCTTCGGGACATACAATGAGCAGTTCTTC
TRBD1	TRBJ1-1	TRBV5-1	-	CASKAGGGTAEAFF	TGCGCCAGCAAGGCAGGGGGTGGAACGGCTGAAGCTTTCTTT
-	TRBJ1-2	TRBV4-2	few	CASSQERGPPNYGYTF	TGTGCCAGCAGCCAAGAGAGAGGGCCTCCTAACTATGGCTACACCTTC
-	TRBJ2-7	TRBV14	-	CASSHLGNSAYEQYF	TGTGCCAGCAGCCATCTAGGGAACAGTGCCTACGAGCAGTACTTC
-	TRBJ1-5	TRBV30	-	CAWRVGNQPQHF	TGTGCCTGGAGGGTAGGGAATCAGCCCCAGCATTTT
-	TRBJ2-5	TRBV28	-	CASSEGQKKEETQYF	TGTGCCAGCAGCGAGGGACAAAAAAAAGAAGAGACCCAGTACTTC
-	TRBJ1-4	TRBV7-9	-	CASSSDVRNKKLFF	TGTGCCAGCAGCTCGGACGTCCGGAATAAAAAACTGTTTTTT
-	TRBJ1-1	TRBV29-1	-	CSVKLAEAFF	TGCAGCGTTAAGTTGGCTGAAGCTTTCTTT
-	TRBJ1-5	TRBV30	-	CAWSMGGNQPQHF	TGTGCCTGGAGCATGGGGGGCAATCAGCCCCAGCATTTT
-	TRBJ1-5	TRBV19	once	CASSIPSDNQPQHF	TGTGCCAGTAGTATCCCGTCAGACAATCAGCCCCAGCATTTT
TRBD1	TRBJ1-5	TRBV5-1	-	CASSNETGVHANQPQHF	TGCGCCAGCAGTAACGAGACAGGGGTTCACGCCAATCAGCCCCAGCATTTT
TRBD1	TRBJ1-1	TRBV6-2/TRBV6-3	-	CASNSGRGQAEAFF	TGTGCCAGCAATTCGGGGAGGGGGCAGGCTGAAGCTTTCTTT